The 25 T cell receptor beta chains listed next were all sequenced from one sample in a study of blood T cell repertoires in COVID-19. Only in-frame clones appear in the TCRdb table, and some are missing; sequencing was by immunoSEQ multiplex PCR. This sample has about 260,000 clones, with about nine tenths found just once. Sequenced input: peripheral blood. These receptors all come from a man in his 60s who had recovered from COVID-19.

V gene TRBV15 combines with J gene TRBJ1-4; the match to TRBD1 covers 9 bases. This CDR3 comprises 16 residues. J gave up 7 bases and V 2 bases, and 8 bases lay outside the gene matches. The germline CDR1 and CDR2 sequences are LNHNV and YYDKDF (reference sequence). The DNA for the CDR3 is TGTGCCACCAGCAGACGGACAGGGGTTAAAGGTGAAAAACTGTTTTTT. Translating gives CATSRRTGVKGEKLFF.

The chain employs TRBV27 and TRBJ2-3, with 9 bases fitting TRBD1. CDR1 is MNHEY and CDR2 is SMNVEV in the germline V gene (reference sequence). The CDR3 has 14 residues. V was clipped by 5 bases and J by 6 bases; unmatched bases: 6. The CDR3 DNA reads as TGTGCCAGCAGTCTTACAGGGGGCTGGGATACGCAGTATTTT. It specifies CASSLTGGWDTQYF.

This clone was recorded a few times. This chain uses TRBV30 with TRBJ2-7, with 9 nucleotides matching TRBD1. CDR1 is GTSNPN and CDR2 is SVGIG in the germline V gene (reference sequence). The junction had 13 bases not matched to a gene; V was cut back by 0 bases and J by 7 bases. There are 16 residues in the CDR3. Here the CDR3 DNA reads TGTGCCTGGAGTGTACAGGGGGACAGGGTCCGTGTAGAGCAGTACTTC. Amino acids: CAWSVQGDRVRVEQYF.

This chain uses TRBV7-9 with TRBJ2-5; 8 nucleotides align to TRBD1. Germline CDR1 is SEHNR and CDR2 is FQNEAQ (reference sequence). Trimming took 5 bases from V and 2 from J; bases not matched to a gene: 13. This CDR3 is 17 amino acids long. The CDR3 bases are TGTGCCAGCAGCGCCGCACAGAACAGGGGGTGGCAAGAGACCCAGTACTTC. This codes for CASSAAQNRGWQETQYF.

The chain joins TRBV21-1 to TRBJ2-1; TRBD2, the table's D call, was not compared with the DNA. TRBV21-1 is noted as a pseudogene. This CDR3 comprises 16 residues. The CDR3 is CASSKGHGGAGNEQFF. In DNA form, the CDR3 reads TGTGCCAGCAGCAAAGGGCACGGGGGGGCCGGAAATGAGCAGTTCTTC.

V usage is TRBV5-5 and J usage is TRBJ1-2; 8 nucleotides match TRBD1. CDR1 and CDR2 (germline): SGHKS, YYEKEE (reference sequence). V gave up 4 bases and J gave up 5 bases; unmatched junction bases: 10. The CDR3 is 15 amino acids. The CDR3 loop reads CASSDRQGRGYGYTF. The DNA of the CDR3 is TGTGCCAGCAGCGATCGACAGGGGAGGGGGTATGGCTACACCTTC. The full variable domain, its missing parts supplied by reference TRBV5-5 and TRBJ1-2, is DAGVTQSPTHLIKTRGQQVTLRCSPISGHKSVSWYQQVLGQGPQFIFQYYEKEERGRGNFPDRFSARQFPNYSSELNVNALLLGDSALYLCASSDRQGRGYGYTFGSGTRLTVV.

The genes are TRBV2 and TRBJ2-5; 13 bases map to TRBD2. Germline V gives CDR1 SNHLY, CDR2 FYNNEI. The CDR3 has 15 residues. The V segment lost 4 bases and the J segment 3 bases; nucleotides outside the gene matches: 2. In DNA form, the CDR3 reads TGTGCCAGCAGTGGAGGGACTAGCGGGGAAGAGACCCAGTACTTC. Its protein is CASSGGTSGEETQYF.

The chain recombines TRBV5-1 with TRBJ2-5; D ambiguous. The CDR3 extends over 13 amino acids. CDR1 is SGHRS and CDR2 is YFSETQ in the germline V gene. V lost 0 bases to trimming and J lost 2 bases, with 5 bases between them. This chain's CDR3 is CASSLGYQETQYF. CDR3 nucleotides: TGCGCCAGCAGCTTGGGTTATCAAGAGACCCAGTACTTC. Full variable domain (missing parts from reference TRBV5-1 and TRBJ2-5): KAGVTQTPRYLIKTRGQQVTLSCSPISGHRSVSWYQQTPGQGLQFLFEYFSETQRNKGNFPGRFSGRQFSNSRSEMNVSTLELGDSALYLCASSLGYQETQYFGPGTRLLVL.

J is TRBJ2-3 and V is TRBV7-2; 12 bases are a match to TRBD2. The CDR3 has 17 residues. V lost 5 bases, J lost 2 bases, and 8 bases stayed unmatched. Germline loops: CDR1 SGHTA, CDR2 FQGNSA. CDR3 DNA sequence: TGTGCCAGCAGCATTGCTGGACTAGCGGGGCTCACAGATACGCAGTATTTT. Its translation is CASSIAGLAGLTDTQYF.

V gene TRBV5-1 combines with J gene TRBJ2-1; no firm D call. V lost 1 base to trimming and J lost 1 base, with 6 bases between them. The CDR3 runs to 14 residues. Looked up from germline, CDR1 is SGHRS and CDR2 is YFSETQ. CDR3 region: CASSLSLSYNEQFF. As DNA, the CDR3 is TGCGCCAGCAGCTTGTCCTTATCCTACAATGAGCAGTTCTTC. The whole variable domain, filled in from reference TRBV5-1 and TRBJ2-1, reads KAGVTQTPRYLIKTRGQQVTLSCSPISGHRSVSWYQQTPGQGLQFLFEYFSETQRNKGNFPGRFSGRQFSNSRSEMNVSTLELGDSALYLCASSLSLSYNEQFFGPGTRLTVL.

The chain couples TRBV9 to TRBJ1-3, with TRBD1 matching 8 bases. Unmatched junction bases numbered 4, after V lost 5 bases and J lost 3 bases. Germline CDR1 SGDLS, CDR2 YYNGEE. The CDR3 covers 14 residues. The CDR3 nucleotides are TGTGCCAGCAGGGCAGGGGGCGGTGGAAACACCATATATTTT. Amino acid sequence: CASRAGGGGNTIYF.

This rearrangement joins TRBV18 to TRBJ1-1; possible D gene TRBD1, 5 bases. V shed 3 bases and J shed 5 bases, with 16 bases lying between them. Germline V CDR1 and CDR2: KGHSH, LQKENI. CDR3 length: 15 residues. The CDR3: CASSPGRALETEAFF. DNA for the CDR3: TGTGCCAGCTCACCTGGCAGGGCCCTGGAAACTGAAGCTTTCTTT.

The CDR3 protein is CASSQRQGEPYEQYF. The CDR3 DNA is TGTGCCAGCAGCCAGAGACAGGGGGAACCCTACGAGCAGTACTTC. J is TRBJ2-7 and V is TRBV4-2, with 9 bases that match TRBD1. With 3 bases clipped from V and 2 bases from J, the junction kept 5 bases outside the gene matches. Germline CDR1 and CDR2: LGHNA and YNFKEQ. The CDR3 covers 15 residues.

J is TRBJ2-7 and V is TRBV19; TRBD2 might be the D (6 bases). In germline, CDR1 is LNHDA, CDR2 SQIVND (reference sequence). The CDR3 has 14 amino acids. With 6 bases removed from V and 5 bases from J, the gap between germline ends came to 17 bases. CDR3: CASSSPGDHNEQYF. For the CDR3, the DNA is TGTGCCAGTAGCTCTCCGGGAGACCATAACGAGCAGTACTTC.

J is TRBJ2-1 and V is TRBV27, with a possible D match to TRBD1 (6 bases). V gave up 3 bases and J gave up 3 bases, with 12 bases separating them. Looked up from germline, CDR1 is MNHEY and CDR2 is SMNVEV (reference sequence). The CDR3 sequence is 15 residues long. The CDR3 protein is CASSFLGANYNEQFF. As DNA, the CDR3 is TGTGCCAGCAGTTTTCTGGGGGCTAACTACAATGAGCAGTTCTTC.

The CDR3 nucleotides read TGCGCCAGCAGCCAAGGGGGACTCTACGAGCAGTACTTC. Translating it yields CASSQGGLYEQYF. The rearrangement uses TRBV4-1 and TRBJ2-7; possibly TRBD2 for D (6 bases). The V end was cut by 1 base, the J end by 3 bases, with 7 bases between. This CDR3 has 13 residues. Per germline, CDR1 MGHRA and CDR2 YSYEKL.

The chain combines TRBV20-1 with TRBJ1-4; 7 bases line up with TRBD1. Germline assignment: CDR1 DFQATT and CDR2 SNEGSKA (reference sequence). CDR3 length: 15 amino acids. V shed 3 bases, J shed 2 bases, and the junction held 6 bases outside the gene matches. This CDR3 reads CSASSGGYTNEKLFF. The CDR3 DNA reads TGCAGTGCTAGTTCAGGGGGTTATACTAATGAAAAACTGTTTTTT.

V and J are TRBV7-8 and TRBJ2-1; the match to TRBD2 covers 10 bases. Germline loops: CDR1 SGHVS, CDR2 FQNEAQ. J lost 7 bases, V lost 2 bases, and 8 bases had no gene match. The CDR3 loop spans 16 amino acids. CDR3 protein: CASSLQLLAGANEQFF. The CDR3 region has the DNA TGTGCCAGCAGCTTACAATTGCTAGCGGGGGCGAATGAGCAGTTCTTC.

The CDR3 reads CASSVVADAYEQYF. The CDR3 DNA sequence: TGTGCCAGCAGCGTAGTCGCAGATGCCTACGAGCAGTACTTC. This chain links TRBV9 with TRBJ2-7; D is uncertain. The CDR3 is 14 residues long. Germline V gene sequence: CDR1 SGDLS, CDR2 YYNGEE. Trimming took 0 bases from V and 2 from J, leaving 9 bases between them.

V and J are TRBV5-5 and TRBJ1-6; no reliable D call. V was trimmed by 0 bases and J by 0 bases, leaving 4 bases between them. The CDR3 contains 15 residues. CDR1 and CDR2 from the germline V gene are SGHKS and YYEKEE (reference sequence). The CDR3 region has the DNA TGTGCCAGCAGCTTGGCAGGCTCCTATAATTCACCCCTCCACTTT. Protein: CASSLAGSYNSPLHF.

CDR3 sequence: CASSQRGETQYF. The CDR3 DNA reads TGTGCCAGCAGCCAACGGGGGGAGACCCAGTACTTC. The chain has TRBV3-1 (or the pseudogene TRBV3-2) and TRBJ2-5; D perhaps matches TRBD2 (6 bases). This CDR3 has 12 amino acids. CDR1 is LGHDT and CDR2 is YNNKEL in the germline V gene (reference sequence). Trimming stripped 2 bases from V and 5 bases from J, with 6 bases between.

The chain is built from TRBV7-3 and TRBJ2-1; TRBD1 matches at 8 bases. Germline CDR1 and CDR2: SGHTA and FQGTGA. The CDR3 has 16 amino acids. V was clipped by 5 bases and J by 2 bases; unmatched bases: 8. The CDR3 nucleotides are TGTGCCAGCAGCCCCAGGACAGGGAACCCCTACAATGAGCAGTTCTTC. Its translation is CASSPRTGNPYNEQFF.

The V and J genes are TRBV6-1 and TRBJ2-7; D gene ambiguous. The ends were cut back, 2 bases at V and 4 bases at J, with 9 bases in the middle. This CDR3 is built from 13 residues. Germline-derived CDR1 and CDR2 are MNHNS and SASEGT. Here the CDR3 reads CASSERRAYEQYF. The CDR3 DNA reads as TGTGCCAGCAGTGAACGAAGAGCTTACGAGCAGTACTTC.

The chain carries TRBV5-8 and TRBJ2-1; tentative D call: TRBD2 (6 bases). The germline gives CDR1 SGHTS, CDR2 YDEGEE. Deletions cut 1 base from V and 0 bases from J, with 14 bases between. The CDR3 has 17 residues. The CDR3 DNA reads as TGTGCCAGCAGCTTGAACCCAGGGAGGATCTCCTACAATGAGCAGTTCTTC. It codes for CASSLNPGRISYNEQFF.

In the case of this clone: The sample carries other DNA sequences with the same CDR3. This chain joins TRBV30 and TRBJ1-1; D not certain. The CDR3 runs 12 residues. Germline V gene data show CDR1 as GTSNPN and CDR2 as SVGIG (reference sequence). Trimming removed 3 bases at V and 0 bases at J, with 5 bases between. The CDR3 spells CAWRPVNTEAFF. The CDR3 DNA follows: TGTGCCTGGAGGCCAGTGAACACTGAAGCTTTCTTT.